This T cell receptor beta chain originates from a study of blood T cell repertoires in COVID-19. Study context: Samples of COVID-19 (acute and convalescent) were obtained from the United States, Italy and Spain.

From germline, CDR1 is MGHRA and CDR2 YSYEKL. The CDR3 runs 16 residues. V was pared by 4 bases and J by 6 bases, with 19 bases between. In the original processing: Estimated nucleated cell counts came from reference gene primer amplification. Using immunoSEQ multiplex PCR, the repertoire was profiled, and TCRdb retains in-frame clones only, with some absent. D and trimming come from the DNA, and the V and J calls and clone size come from that table. The data hold under 350,000 clones, with 86% observed a single time. The chain has TRBV4-1 and TRBJ1-3; D possibly corresponds to TRBD1 (5 bases). Sequencing used peripheral blood. The TCR comes from a man younger than 30 with active or convalescent COVID-19. CDR3 bases: TGCGCCAGCAGCCGAAACTCAGGGAATGTCCAAAACACCATATATTTT. Translated, it gives CASSRNSGNVQNTIYF.